This T cell receptor (beta chain) was retrieved from a study of response to subunit inactivated influenza vaccine. TCRdb re-called the RT-PCR reads through MiXCR, storing one row per CDR3 protein. Of hundreds of thousands of distinct CDR3 sequences listed, about a tenth are singletons. The CDR3 consists of 18 residues. Between the trimmed V and J ends, which lost 0 bases and 5 bases, there was a span of 22 bases. Per the germline V gene, CDR1 is SGHRS and CDR2 is YFSETQ. Study findings and constraints: A suggestion made by the authors is that each seasonal influenza vaccination recruits few new T cells.

This clonotype was found many times. Its antigen is still unknown. The chain has TRBV5-1 and TRBJ2-3; D is uncertain. The receptor's source is a man aged 45-65 years who received an inactivated influenza vaccine. The sequencing used PBMCs from blood, collected 45 days after vaccination. CDR3 sequence (DNA): TGCGCCAGCAGCTTGGTTAGTCAGATCCCCCCGTCGCGAGATACGCAGTATTTT. Translated: CASSLVSQIPPSRDTQYF.